A single sample gave rise to the 17 T cell receptor beta chains below, sequenced in a study of shared clonotypes between healthy human individuals (dated by TCRdb to the early 2020s). Library preparation was by the immunoSEQ multiplex PCR assay. TCRdb carries this immuneACCESS record with in-frame sequences only. Its versions omit some clonotypes, under half of them owing to an unresolved V gene in the studies checked, with the rest unexplained. For this sample the table gives about 560,000 clones, of which around 76% were detected only once. The ten largest account for more than 10% of the sample. The sequencing input was PBMCs. The receptors were sampled from a middle-aged woman in good health. Some clones in this sample may be carry-over from other donors' samples.

The CDR3 coding sequence is TGTGCCAGCAGCCCAGGAGCAGGGAACTATGGCTACACCTTC. It encodes CASSPGAGNYGYTF. The chain employs TRBV7-2 and TRBJ1-2, with D possibly TRBD1 on 5 matching bases. Trimming removed 5 bases at V and 2 bases at J, with 12 bases between. This CDR3 spans 14 amino acids. CDR1 is SGHTA and CDR2 is FQGNSA in the germline V gene. Filled out from reference TRBV7-2 and TRBJ1-2, the complete variable domain reads GAGVSQSPSNKVTEKGKDVELRCDPISGHTALYWYRQSLGQGLEFLIYFQGNSAPDKSGLPSDRFSAERTGGSVSTLTIQRTQQEDSAVYLCASSPGAGNYGYTFGSGTRLTVV.

This sequence joins TRBV2 and TRBJ2-2, with D hard to call. V lost 6 bases to trimming and J lost 2 bases, with 10 bases between them. The V gene's germline CDR1 is SNHLY and CDR2 FYNNEI. The CDR3 loop spans 14 amino acids. CDR3 loop: CASRALVNTGELFF. The CDR3 nucleotides read TGTGCCAGCAGGGCCCTGGTAAACACCGGGGAGCTGTTTTTT.

This clone has a handful of counts. The rearrangement links TRBV19 to TRBJ2-7; 9 nucleotides align to TRBD1. V gave up 10 bases and J gave up 3 bases; unmatched junction bases: 7. The CDR3 runs to 13 residues. Germline CDR1 LNHDA, CDR2 SQIVND (reference sequence). The chain's CDR3 is CATSPGQGYEQYF. CDR3 DNA: TGTGCCACCTCCCCGGGACAGGGCTACGAGCAGTACTTC.

The rearrangement joins TRBV10-3 to TRBJ1-5; the D gene is possibly TRBD1 (6 bases). CDR3 length equals 16 residues. The germline CDR1 and CDR2 sequences are ENHRY and SYGVKD. The V end was cut by 10 bases, the J end by 5 bases, with 24 bases between. DNA of the CDR3: TGTGCCACCCAAAGGGAGACAGGAGTTTCGGATCAGCCCCAGCATTTT. Protein: CATQRETGVSDQPQHF.

This clone turned up a few times. V and J are TRBV27 and TRBJ2-7; TRBD2 matches 11 bases. Germline trimming cut 5 bases from V and 2 bases from J; bases unmatched to any gene: 2. Per the germline V gene, CDR1 is MNHEY and CDR2 is SMNVEV (reference sequence). The CDR3 covers 14 residues. The CDR3 reads CASSPGLAAYEQYF. CDR3 nucleotide sequence: TGTGCCAGCAGTCCGGGACTAGCGGCCTACGAGCAGTACTTC.

This CDR3 reads CASSLAGFSYEQYF. CDR3 DNA: TGTGCCAGCAGCTTAGCAGGGTTCTCCTACGAGCAGTACTTC. This sequence joins TRBV7-2 and TRBJ2-7; D gene ambiguous. Germline CDR1 reads SGHTA; CDR2 reads FQGNSA. V lost 0 bases and J lost 0, with 6 bases in between. This CDR3 spans 14 amino acids.

The chain links TRBV30 to TRBJ2-1, with D unresolved. The V gene's germline CDR1 is GTSNPN and CDR2 SVGIG (reference sequence). V was pared by 3 bases and J by 10 bases, with 10 bases between. The CDR3 runs 11 residues. The CDR3 sequence: CAWRALTEQFF. In DNA form, the CDR3 reads TGTGCCTGGAGGGCGCTAACGGAGCAGTTCTTC.

The chain's CDR3 is CASSLEALAAYEQYF. The CDR3 DNA reads TGCGCCAGCAGCTTGGAGGCGCTAGCGGCCTACGAGCAGTACTTC. The rearrangement joins TRBV5-1 to TRBJ2-7; 7 bases align to TRBD2. Germline-derived CDR1 and CDR2 are SGHRS and YFSETQ. V trimming: 0 bases; J trimming: 2 bases; junction bases outside the gene matches: 5. The CDR3 is 15 amino acids. Together with reference TRBV5-1 and TRBJ2-7, the CDR3 gives the full variable domain: KAGVTQTPRYLIKTRGQQVTLSCSPISGHRSVSWYQQTPGQGLQFLFEYFSETQRNKGNFPGRFSGRQFSNSRSEMNVSTLELGDSALYLCASSLEALAAYEQYFGPGTRLTVT.

This chain's CDR3 is CASRRHSSGNTIYF. The CDR3, as DNA: TGTGCCAGCAGAAGACATAGCTCTGGAAACACCATATATTTT. This sequence joins TRBV6-6 and TRBJ1-3, with no clear D. In germline, CDR1 is MNHNY, CDR2 SVGAGI (reference sequence). This CDR3 comprises 14 residues. Trimming took off 6 bases at V and 0 bases at J, with 9 bases between the two ends.

The chain couples TRBV28 to TRBJ1-4; tentative D call: TRBD1 (5 bases). Germline CDR1 reads MDHEN; CDR2 reads SYDVKM. Trimming pared 4 bases from V and 6 bases from J, leaving 9 bases between. The CDR3 runs 13 residues. The CDR3 sequence: CASSSGGDEKLFF. For the CDR3, the DNA is TGTGCCAGCAGTTCGGGGGGTGATGAAAAACTGTTTTTT.

The gene calls are TRBV7-3 and TRBJ2-1, with D tentatively TRBD1 or TRBD2 (5 bases each). The CDR3 runs to 16 residues. Trimming pared 4 bases from V and 3 bases from J, leaving 16 bases between. CDR1 is SGHTA, CDR2 FQGTGA, per germline. CDR3 in amino acids: CASSSNIGAGYNEQFF. CDR3 bases: TGTGCCAGCAGCTCCAATATAGGGGCGGGCTACAATGAGCAGTTCTTC.

A few counts support this clone. The chain has TRBV7-6 and TRBJ2-7; 9 bases are a match to TRBD2. The CDR3 runs 16 residues. Germline lookup yields CDR1 SGHVS and CDR2 FNYEAQ. V shed 4 bases, J shed 7 bases, and the junction held 14 bases outside the gene matches. DNA of the CDR3: TGTGCCAGCAGCTGGTTTGGCGGGAGGGGTTCGCGGGAGCAGTACTTC. It yields the protein CASSWFGGRGSREQYF.

In this sample, this clone turned up a few times. This chain links TRBV5-1 with TRBJ1-4; D remains unclear. V was cut by 0 bases and J by 0 bases, with 6 bases left in between. The CDR3 extends over 15 amino acids. CDR1 and CDR2 from the germline V gene are SGHRS and YFSETQ. The CDR3 sequence is CASSLDAATNEKLFF. In DNA, the CDR3 is TGCGCCAGCAGCTTGGACGCAGCAACTAATGAAAAACTGTTTTTT.

As regards this clone: A read error may be the cause here, since a much bigger clone is one base away. The V call is TRBV25-1, the J call TRBJ2-7; 13 nucleotides align to TRBD2. Trimming removed 4 bases from V and 3 bases from J; junction bases left unmatched: 3. CDR3 length: 15 residues. From germline, CDR1 is MGHDK and CDR2 SYGVNS. The CDR3 spells CASSAGLAGVYEQYF. For the CDR3, the DNA is TGTGCCAGCAGTGCCGGACTAGCGGGAGTCTACGAGCAGTACTTC.

A single count supports this clone. The V call is TRBV21-1, the J call TRBJ1-2. TRBV21-1 is deemed a pseudogene. The CDR3 runs 15 residues. The CDR3 DNA is TGTGCCAGCAGCAAAGGCCTGTGGATATGGTATGGCTACACCTTC. Protein product: CASSKGLWIWYGYTF.

The chain combines TRBV11-3 with TRBJ2-1; TRBD2 is a possible D gene (6 bases). With 0 bases removed from V and 8 bases from J, the gap between germline ends came to 14 bases. This CDR3 comprises 15 residues. Germline V CDR1 and CDR2: SGHNT, YENEEA. The DNA for the CDR3 is TGTGCCAGCAGCTTAGATGGGGGGTTGTCCGATGAGCAGTTCTTC. It codes for CASSLDGGLSDEQFF. The variable domain in full, completed from reference TRBV11-3 and TRBJ2-1, reads EAGVVQSPRYKIIEKKQPVAFWCNPISGHNTLYWYLQNLGQGPELLIRYENEEAVDDSQLPKDRFSAERLKGVDSTLKIQPAELGDSAVYLCASSLDGGLSDEQFFGPGTRLTVL.

The chain recombines TRBV7-9 with TRBJ2-5; perhaps D is TRBD1 or TRBD2 (5 bases each). The closer fit of TRBJ2-7 to the DNA end suggests the J call may be wrong. The V gene's germline CDR1 is SEHNR and CDR2 FQNEAQ (reference sequence). CDR3 length equals 13 residues. CDR3 residues: CASSLGGVSEQYF. In DNA form, the CDR3 reads TGTGCCAGCAGCTTAGGAGGGGTTAGCGAGCAGTACTTC.